A single sample is the source of the 29 T cell receptor beta chains below, sequenced in a study of PD-L1 blockade in urothelial cancer. Libraries were prepared by immunoSEQ multiplex PCR; TCRdb keeps only in-frame clonotypes and omits some of them. The sample shows about 84,000 clones, about 81% of them seen only once. Here the sequenced sample was PBMCs, taken around atezolizumab (anti-PD-L1) treatment. The receptors shown here come from a man in his sixties or seventies with urothelial cancer.

V is TRBV10-3 and J is TRBJ1-6; 9 bases line up with TRBD1. Unmatched junction bases numbered 3, after V lost 6 bases and J lost 6 bases. Per germline, CDR1 ENHRY and CDR2 SYGVKD. The CDR3 has 14 residues. The CDR3 protein is CAISLDRGNSPLHF. Here the CDR3 DNA reads TGTGCCATCAGCTTGGACAGGGGTAATTCACCCCTCCACTTT.

The chain links TRBV7-9 to TRBJ2-3; D call uncertain. V lost 5 bases to trimming and J lost 1 base, with 16 bases between them. The CDR3 consists of 16 residues. Germline CDR1 SEHNR, CDR2 FQNEAQ (reference sequence). CDR3 protein: CASSLTRLGGTDTQYF. CDR3 in DNA: TGTGCCAGCAGCCTCACGCGGCTGGGTGGCACAGATACGCAGTATTTT.

The chain has TRBV4-2 and TRBJ1-4; 9 bases agree with TRBD1. The length of the CDR3 is 16 residues. V gave up 0 bases and J gave up 8 bases; unmatched junction bases: 7. Per germline, CDR1 LGHNA and CDR2 YNFKEQ. The CDR3: CASSQDPGTGKEKLFF. The CDR3 DNA is TGTGCCAGCAGCCAAGATCCGGGGACAGGGAAGGAAAAACTGTTTTTT.

The V call is TRBV6-1, the J call TRBJ2-5; perhaps TRBD1 as D (5 bases). The CDR3 length is 14 residues. The V gene's germline CDR1 is MNHNS and CDR2 SASEGT. Trimming pared 6 bases from V and 0 bases from J, leaving 11 bases between. CDR3 nucleotides: TGTGCCAGCAGCCTTCGACAGCACCAAGAGACCCAGTACTTC. This gives the protein CASSLRQHQETQYF.

V is TRBV28 and J is TRBJ2-5, with TRBD2 identical over 10 bases. Germline lookup yields CDR1 MDHEN and CDR2 SYDVKM. The trim removed 6 bases at V and 4 bases at J, leaving 5 bases unmatched. The CDR3 runs to 14 residues. The DNA for the CDR3 is TGTGCCAGCAGCCCTAGCGGGAGCGCAGAGACCCAGTACTTC. Translating gives CASSPSGSAETQYF.

This clone was found once. The chain couples TRBV19 to TRBJ2-2, with TRBD1 identical over 9 bases. CDR3 length: 15 amino acids. V lost 1 base to trimming and J lost 6 bases; unmatched junction nucleotides: 3. The germline V gene has CDR1 LNHDA and CDR2 SQIVND (reference sequence). The CDR3 reads CASSIVGTGSGELFF. The CDR3 DNA reads as TGTGCCAGTAGTATAGTAGGGACAGGGTCCGGGGAGCTGTTTTTT.

This chain connects TRBV10-2 to TRBJ1-2, with D tentatively TRBD1 (5 bases). The CDR3 has 17 residues. Germline V gives CDR1 WSHSY, CDR2 SAAADI. Trimming left V 3 bases short and J 2 bases short, with 19 bases between. CDR3 sequence reads: CASSDQVRRGWNYGYTF. CDR3 nucleotide sequence: TGCGCCAGCAGTGATCAAGTGCGGAGGGGATGGAACTATGGCTACACCTTC.

The gene calls are TRBV4-1 and TRBJ2-7, with TRBD1 matching over 10 bases. V dropped 0 bases and J dropped 6; count of bases not matched to a gene: 5. Germline-derived CDR1 and CDR2 are MGHRA and YSYEKL. CDR3 length: 15 residues. The CDR3 region has the DNA TGCGCCAGCAGCCAAGATGGACAGGGGGTCCGCGAGCAGTACTTC. Amino acids: CASSQDGQGVREQYF.

The chain has TRBV7-9 and TRBJ1-1; D is undetermined. Germline V lookup: CDR1 SEHNR, CDR2 FQNEAQ (reference sequence). V was shortened by 8 bases and J by 5 bases, with 12 bases between the two germline ends. The CDR3 has 12 residues. CDR3 in DNA: TGTGCCAGCCAGGAGGTTGATACTGAAGCTTTCTTT. Its translation is CASQEVDTEAFF.

The rearrangement uses TRBV5-1 and TRBJ1-2; 11 bases match TRBD1. The CDR3 runs to 15 residues. With 3 bases clipped from V and 6 bases from J, the junction kept 7 bases outside the gene matches. From germline, CDR1 is SGHRS and CDR2 YFSETQ. The CDR3: CASSWTGQGVDGYTF. The CDR3 nucleotides are TGCGCCAGCAGCTGGACGGGACAGGGGGTTGATGGCTACACCTTC.

This chain joins TRBV4-2 and TRBJ2-7; 8 bases map to TRBD2. From germline, CDR1 is LGHNA and CDR2 YNFKEQ. The V segment lost 7 bases and the J segment 3 bases; nucleotides outside the gene matches: 8. The CDR3 loop spans 14 amino acids. For the CDR3, the DNA is TGTGCCAGCACACCCGAGGCGGGGGGCTACGAGCAGTACTTC. It is translated as CASTPEAGGYEQYF.

This clone was counted between two and nine times. The chain's CDR3 is CASSAGGGSETQYF. The CDR3 DNA sequence: TGTGCCAGCAGCGCCGGGGGGGGGTCGGAGACCCAGTACTTC. The genes are TRBV9 and TRBJ2-5, with TRBD2 matching 8 bases. The J segment lost 5 bases and the V segment lost 3 bases, leaving 6 bases of the junction unmatched. CDR1 SGDLS and CDR2 YYNGEE come from the germline V gene. The CDR3 runs to 14 residues.

The CDR3 region has the DNA TGTGCCACTAAAACAGGGTATAGCAATCAGCCCCAGCATTTT. Its translation is CATKTGYSNQPQHF. This chain connects TRBV6-5 to TRBJ1-5; a weak D match, TRBD1 (6 bases). Germline V gives CDR1 MNHEY, CDR2 SVGAGI. Trimming pared 10 bases from V and 0 bases from J, leaving 13 bases between. The CDR3 is made up of 14 amino acids.

J is TRBJ1-1 and V is TRBV7-8, with D possibly matching TRBD1 (5 bases). Germline lookup yields CDR1 SGHVS and CDR2 FQNEAQ. V was pared by 2 bases and J by 10 bases, with 17 bases between. This CDR3 contains 14 residues. CDR3 region: CASSLQQAGLAAFF. In DNA form, the CDR3 reads TGTGCCAGCAGCTTACAACAGGCGGGGCTGGCAGCTTTCTTT.

The gene calls are TRBV29-1 and TRBJ1-2; TRBD1 agrees at 7 bases. Germline values: CDR1 SQVTM, CDR2 ANQGSEA. Trimming took 2 bases from V and 8 from J; bases not matched to a gene: 2. The CDR3 has 11 residues. Written as DNA, the CDR3 is TGCAGCGTTGAAAAGACAGGGGGCTACACCTTC. Amino acid sequence: CSVEKTGGYTF.

This chain connects TRBV7-8 to TRBJ2-1, with TRBD2 matching 11 bases. The CDR3 consists of 17 residues. Germline lookup yields CDR1 SGHVS and CDR2 FQNEAQ. With V trimmed by 1 base and J by 5 bases, 7 bases remained unmatched. The chain's CDR3 is CASSLGWGTSGNNEQFF. CDR3 coding DNA: TGTGCCAGCAGCTTAGGATGGGGGACTAGCGGTAACAATGAGCAGTTCTTC.

This clone has more than one count but fewer than ten. The chain is built from TRBV5-1 and TRBJ1-1; TRBD1 aligns across 7 bases. The CDR3 totals 14 residues. Germline assignment: CDR1 SGHRS and CDR2 YFSETQ. With V trimmed by 2 bases and J by 3 bases, 4 bases remained unmatched. Here the CDR3 reads CASSLQGRDTEAFF. The CDR3, as DNA: TGCGCCAGCAGCTTACAGGGGCGGGACACTGAAGCTTTCTTT.

The V and J genes are TRBV2 and TRBJ2-7, with TRBD1 matching 11 bases. Germline V gene data show CDR1 as SNHLY and CDR2 as FYNNEI. J lost 3 bases, V lost 7 bases, and 5 bases had no gene match. The CDR3 spans 14 residues. The CDR3 here is CASTPGQGGYEQYF. As DNA, the CDR3 is TGTGCCAGCACCCCGGGACAGGGGGGCTACGAGCAGTACTTC.

The rearrangement links TRBV21-1 to TRBJ1-5. TRBV21-1 is marked as a pseudogene. CDR3 length equals 18 residues. The CDR3 nucleotides read TGTGCCAGCAGCCCAAAATGGGGGGGATACTATAGCAATCAGCCCCAGCATTTT. Residues: CASSPKWGGYYSNQPQHF.

The V and J genes are TRBV9 and TRBJ1-4; no firm D call. Trimming took 0 bases from V and 3 from J, leaving 6 bases between them. There are 14 residues in the CDR3. Germline loops: CDR1 SGDLS, CDR2 YYNGEE. CDR3 nucleotide sequence: TGTGCCAGCAGCGTAGCGGGGTCTAATGAAAAACTGTTTTTT. It yields the protein CASSVAGSNEKLFF.

The chain combines TRBV10-3 with TRBJ1-2; D may be TRBD1 (5 bases). V was cut by 8 bases and J by 2 bases, with 9 bases left in between. The CDR3 loop spans 12 amino acids. Germline V CDR1 and CDR2: ENHRY, SYGVKD. In DNA form, the CDR3 reads TGTGCCATCGGGGGGTCAAACTATGGCTACACCTTC. Translating gives CAIGGSNYGYTF.

This sequence joins TRBV7-3 and TRBJ2-1; maybe TRBD2 (7 bases). Trimming left V 2 bases short and J 7 bases short, with 15 bases between. This CDR3 is built from 15 residues. Germline values: CDR1 SGHTA, CDR2 FQGTGA. This CDR3 reads CASSLGSRGANEQFF. DNA of the CDR3: TGTGCCAGCAGCTTAGGTTCTCGGGGGGCGAATGAGCAGTTCTTC.

The chain employs TRBV11-3 and TRBJ2-2; 7 nucleotides align to TRBD1. There are 15 residues in the CDR3. Looked up from germline, CDR1 is SGHNT and CDR2 is YENEEA. The J segment lost 2 bases and the V segment lost 4 bases, leaving 4 bases of the junction unmatched. CDR3 amino acids: CASSYRDRNTGELFF. The CDR3 region has the DNA TGTGCCAGCAGCTACAGGGACAGAAACACCGGGGAGCTGTTTTTT.

This chain uses TRBV7-2 with TRBJ2-3, with TRBD1 as a possible D gene (6 bases). CDR3 length: 14 residues. Germline values: CDR1 SGHTA, CDR2 FQGNSA. V lost 5 bases and J lost 1, with 10 bases in between. CDR3 DNA: TGTGCCAGCAGCGAACAGGGTCGCACAGATACGCAGTATTTT. It codes for CASSEQGRTDTQYF. The variable domain in full, completed from reference TRBV7-2 and TRBJ2-3, reads GAGVSQSPSNKVTEKGKDVELRCDPISGHTALYWYRQSLGQGLEFLIYFQGNSAPDKSGLPSDRFSAERTGGSVSTLTIQRTQQEDSAVYLCASSEQGRTDTQYFGPGTRLTVL.

This chain uses TRBV7-2 with TRBJ1-1; 7 nucleotides agree with TRBD1. Germline CDR1 SGHTA, CDR2 FQGNSA. CDR3 size: 16 residues. V shed 5 bases, J shed 1 base, and the junction held 10 bases outside the gene matches. The CDR3, as DNA: TGTGCCAGCAGCACCAGACAGGGTTTGTCGAACACTGAAGCTTTCTTT. This sequence encodes CASSTRQGLSNTEAFF.

J is TRBJ2-7 and V is TRBV14; maybe TRBD2 (5 bases). The germline V and J ends were trimmed by 1 base and 5 bases, with 9 bases remaining between them. This CDR3 has 13 amino acids. The germline V gene encodes CDR1 SGHDN and CDR2 FVKESK. Here the CDR3 reads CASSQGTEDEQYF. Here the CDR3 DNA reads TGTGCCAGCAGCCAAGGAACGGAGGACGAGCAGTACTTC.

The DNA of the CDR3 is TGTGCCTGGGGGGACAGGGTGGTGGTCACTGAAGCTTTCTTT. Residues: CAWGDRVVVTEAFF. This chain uses TRBV30 with TRBJ1-1; the match to TRBD1 covers 9 bases. Trimming took 5 bases from V and 4 from J; bases not matched to a gene: 8. Germline V gives CDR1 GTSNPN, CDR2 SVGIG (reference sequence). The CDR3 contains 14 residues.

The chain uses TRBV2 and TRBJ2-5; TRBD1 matches 8 bases. The CDR3 is 15 residues long. Trimming cost V 5 bases and J 3 bases; bases outside gene matches: 8. Germline values: CDR1 SNHLY, CDR2 FYNNEI. The CDR3 DNA sequence: TGTGCCAGCAGTCGCGACAGGGGATTCGAAGAGACCCAGTACTTC. Encoded protein: CASSRDRGFEETQYF.

The DNA of the CDR3 is TGTGCCAGCAGCCCCCAAGGGGTGGAGACCCAGTACTTC. It is translated as CASSPQGVETQYF. The chain links TRBV11-3 to TRBJ2-5; a weak D match, TRBD1 (5 bases). Trimming stripped 5 bases from V and 5 bases from J, with 12 bases between. The CDR3 is 13 amino acids. Per the germline V gene, CDR1 is SGHNT and CDR2 is YENEEA.